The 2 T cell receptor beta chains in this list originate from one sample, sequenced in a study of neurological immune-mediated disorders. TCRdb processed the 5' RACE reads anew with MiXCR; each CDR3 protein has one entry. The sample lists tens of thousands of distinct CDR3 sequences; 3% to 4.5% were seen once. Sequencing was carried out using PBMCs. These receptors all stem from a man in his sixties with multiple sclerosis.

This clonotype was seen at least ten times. The CDR3 bases are TGCAGTGCTCACCACAGGACCTCCTACGAGCAGTACTTC. Protein product: CSAHHRTSYEQYF. The V gene is TRBV20-1, the J gene TRBJ2-7, with D maybe TRBD1 (5 bases). With 5 bases removed from V and 0 bases from J, the gap between germline ends came to 11 bases. CDR1 and CDR2 from the germline V gene are DFQATT and SNEGSKA (reference sequence). The CDR3 length is 13 residues.

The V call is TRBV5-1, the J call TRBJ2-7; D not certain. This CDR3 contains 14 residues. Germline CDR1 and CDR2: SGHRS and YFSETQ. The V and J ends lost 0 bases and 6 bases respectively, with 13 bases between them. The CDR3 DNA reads TGCGCCAGCAGCTTGGACGGCCCGGCGCTCGAGCAGTACTTC. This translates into CASSLDGPALEQYF.